The text below deals with one T cell receptor beta chain. This entry is derived from a study of immune characterization of retroperitoneal liposarcoma. From the PCR reads, TCRdb called clonotypes with MiXCR, one entry per CDR3 protein. The data hold under 15,000 distinct CDR3 sequences, with about 45% observed a single time. This CDR3 has 16 amino acids. The V gene lost 2 bases and the J gene lost 7 bases, with 17 bases spanning the gap. The sequenced sample consisted of tumor tissue. The origin of this receptor is a female donor with retroperitoneal liposarcoma. V gene TRBV12-3 or TRBV12-4 combines with J gene TRBJ2-2; a possible D gene is TRBD2 (7 bases). The CDR3 nucleotides read TGTGCCAGCAGTTTACGGGGGGCTGGAAGTTACGGGGAGCTGTTTTTT. Its translation is CASSLRGAGSYGELFF.